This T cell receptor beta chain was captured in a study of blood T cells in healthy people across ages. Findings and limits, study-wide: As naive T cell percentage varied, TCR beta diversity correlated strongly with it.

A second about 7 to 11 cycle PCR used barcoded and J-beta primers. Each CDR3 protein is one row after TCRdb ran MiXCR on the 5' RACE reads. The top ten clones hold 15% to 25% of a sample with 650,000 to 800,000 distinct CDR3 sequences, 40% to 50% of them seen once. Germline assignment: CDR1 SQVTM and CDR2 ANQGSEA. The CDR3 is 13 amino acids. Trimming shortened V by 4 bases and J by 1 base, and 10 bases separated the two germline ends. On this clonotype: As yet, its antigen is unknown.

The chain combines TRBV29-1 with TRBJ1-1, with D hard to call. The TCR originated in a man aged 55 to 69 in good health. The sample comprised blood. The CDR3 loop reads CSVVVQTNTEAFF. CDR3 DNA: TGCAGCGTTGTGGTGCAGACGAACACTGAAGCTTTCTTT.